This TCR beta chain was sequenced in a study of blood T cell repertoires in COVID-19. Across the whole study: The study drew acute and convalescent COVID-19 samples from the United States, Italy and Spain.

Measured with immunoSEQ multiplex PCR; TCRdb has only the in-frame clones, and not every one. This table holds under 350,000 clones, around nine tenths found once. Adults between roughly 18 and 90 years of age took part from under 25 US areas. Cohorts were determined from participant-reported clinical history. Among Cohort 3 donors, those recovered had two negative PCRs, clearance, or symptom resolution. Per germline, CDR1 KGHSH and CDR2 LQKENI. J lost 4 bases, V lost 3 bases, and 11 bases had no gene match. This CDR3 region has 16 residues. This TCR was recovered from a woman aged 18-30 years who had recovered from COVID-19. The J gene is TRBJ2-5, the V gene TRBV18; the match to TRBD1 covers 7 bases. The specimen sequenced was PBMCs or T cells enriched from blood (not recorded which). CDR3 loop: CASSPRTGTERETQYF. The CDR3 nucleotides read TGTGCCAGCTCACCCCGGACCGGGACAGAAAGAGAGACCCAGTACTTC. Full variable domain (missing parts from reference TRBV18 and TRBJ2-5): NAGVMQNPRHLVRRRGQEARLRCSPMKGHSHVYWYRQLPEEGLKFMVYLQKENIIDESGMPKERFSAEFPKEGPSILRIQQVVRGDSAAYFCASSPRTGTERETQYFGPGTRLLVL.